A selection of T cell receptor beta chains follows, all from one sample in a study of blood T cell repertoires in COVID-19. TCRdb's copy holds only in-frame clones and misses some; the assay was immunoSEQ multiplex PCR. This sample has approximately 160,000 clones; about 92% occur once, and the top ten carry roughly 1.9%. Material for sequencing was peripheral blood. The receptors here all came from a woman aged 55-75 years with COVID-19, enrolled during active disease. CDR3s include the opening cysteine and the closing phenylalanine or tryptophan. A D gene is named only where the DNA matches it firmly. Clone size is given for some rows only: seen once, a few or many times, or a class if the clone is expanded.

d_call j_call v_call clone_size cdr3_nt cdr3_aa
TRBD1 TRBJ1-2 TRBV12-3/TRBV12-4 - TGTGCCAGCAGGCAGGGGGCCTGGGGCTACACCTTC CASRQGAWGYTF
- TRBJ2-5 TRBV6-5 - TGTGCCAGCAGCCACGGGGAGACCCAGTACTTC CASSHGETQYF
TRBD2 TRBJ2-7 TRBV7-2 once TGTGCCAGCAGCTCGGGCGGGGGGACCTACGAGCAGTACTTC CASSSGGGTYEQYF
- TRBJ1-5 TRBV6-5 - TGTGCCAGCAAGAGGGGACTCAATCAGCCCCAGCATTTT CASKRGLNQPQHF
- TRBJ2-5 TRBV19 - TGTGCCAGTAGTTCGTCCCCCCACGGGGAGACCCAGTACTTC CASSSSPHGETQYF
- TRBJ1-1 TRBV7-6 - TGTGCCAGCACCTCAAATCGGGGAAACACTGAAGCTTTCTTT CASTSNRGNTEAFF
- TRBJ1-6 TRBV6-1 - TGTGCCAGCAGTGAAGGTATGGGGGCGGCCTATAATTCACCCCTCCACTTT CASSEGMGAAYNSPLHF
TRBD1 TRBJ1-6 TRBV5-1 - TGCGCCAGCAGGCTCGTGAGCTGGCAGGGGGCGGGAGTTCATAATTCACCCCTCCACTTT CASRLVSWQGAGVHNSPLHF
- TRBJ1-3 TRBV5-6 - TGTGCCAGCAGCTCTCTCGGCAGGTACGCTGGAAACACCATATATTTT CASSSLGRYAGNTIYF
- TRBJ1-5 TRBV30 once TGTGCCTGGAGTGTACGGGGGGCTTGGAATCAGCCCCAGCATTTT CAWSVRGAWNQPQHF
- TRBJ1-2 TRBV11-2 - TGTGCCAGCAGCTACGGACTAGCCGGCTACACCTTC CASSYGLAGYTF
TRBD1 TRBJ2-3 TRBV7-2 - TGTGCCAGCAGCCCCTGGGGACAGGGACAGGATACGCAGTATTTT CASSPWGQGQDTQYF
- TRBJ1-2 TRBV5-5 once TGTGCCAGCAGCTTGGATCCGGCGCGGGTCTATGGCTACACCTTC CASSLDPARVYGYTF
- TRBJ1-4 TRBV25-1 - TGTGCCAGCAGTGAATGGGGCCAGCTTGCAACTAATGAAAAACTGTTTTTT CASSEWGQLATNEKLFF
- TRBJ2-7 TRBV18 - TGTGCCAGCTCACCTCAAGGGGCCTACGAGCAGTACTTC CASSPQGAYEQYF
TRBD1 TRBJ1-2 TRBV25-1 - TGTGCCAGCAGAGGGGAATGGGGAGAGGGACAGGGGAACTATGGCTACACCTTC CASRGEWGEGQGNYGYTF
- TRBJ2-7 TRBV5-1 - TGCGCCAGCAGCTTGGAGACGGAGGCCTACGAGCAGTACTTC CASSLETEAYEQYF
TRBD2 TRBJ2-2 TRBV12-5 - TGTGCTAGTGGTTCTACGTCTAGCGGGGGGCCCGTCGGGGAGCTGTTTTTT CASGSTSSGGPVGELFF